This TCR beta chain appears in the sequencing data of a study of T cell responses to AZD1222 COVID-19 vaccine. Study-level results: Repertoire sampling happened only post peak T cell response.

V was pared by 7 bases and J by 0 bases, with 5 bases between. The CDR3 totals 12 residues. The germline CDR1 and CDR2 sequences are SGHAT and FQNNGV. To note about this clone: The antigen is undetermined.

Measured with immunoSEQ multiplex PCR; TCRdb has only the in-frame clones, and not every one. Here the sample spans about 81,000 clones, around 93% being singletons. The sequence came from an adult who received the AZD1222 COVID-19 vaccine. The chain employs TRBV11-2 and TRBJ2-3; D ambiguous. Specimen: peripheral blood, collected 28 days after the second AZD1222 dose. Here the CDR3 DNA reads TGTGCCAGCACCCGTAGCACAGATACGCAGTATTTT. Translating gives CASTRSTDTQYF.